The rows below give T cell receptor beta chains drawn from one sample of a study of blood T cell repertoires in COVID-19. The repertoire was sequenced with immunoSEQ multiplex PCR; TCRdb's copy has only in-frame clones and lacks some. This table holds approximately 300,000 clones, 88% found once. Sequenced material: peripheral blood. The receptors come from a woman in her twenties or thirties with COVID-19, enrolled during active disease. Each CDR3 is given with its conserved first and last residue. Fields, in order: J gene, V gene, clone size, D gene, CDR3 DNA, CDR3 protein. D genes are given only for firm matches. Clone size is stated in some rows and not others, as once, few, many or a class when expanded.

j_call: TRBJ1-5
v_call: TRBV6-2/TRBV6-3
clone_size: .
d_call: TRBD1
cdr3_nt: TGTGCCAGCAGTTACTCGGCAGGGGGACAGCCCCAGCATTTT
cdr3_aa: CASSYSAGGQPQHF

j_call: TRBJ1-2
v_call: TRBV30
clone_size: .
d_call: .
cdr3_nt: TGTGCCTGGAGTGTAGGGGGTGGCTACACCTTC
cdr3_aa: CAWSVGGGYTF

j_call: TRBJ2-3
v_call: TRBV11-2
clone_size: .
d_call: TRBD2
cdr3_nt: TGTGCCAGCAGCTCACTAAGCGGGACGGGCAGCACAGATACGCAGTATTTT
cdr3_aa: CASSSLSGTGSTDTQYF

j_call: TRBJ1-6
v_call: TRBV6-2/TRBV6-3
clone_size: .
d_call: TRBD1
cdr3_nt: TGTGCCAGCAGCCGGATCCGACAGGGGTTCGTTAATTCACCCCTCCACTTT
cdr3_aa: CASSRIRQGFVNSPLHF

j_call: TRBJ2-7
v_call: TRBV29-1
clone_size: .
d_call: TRBD2
cdr3_nt: TGCAGCGTTGCACTAGCGGGACTTTACGAGCAGTACTTC
cdr3_aa: CSVALAGLYEQYF

j_call: TRBJ2-7
v_call: TRBV4-2
clone_size: once
d_call: TRBD2
cdr3_nt: TGTGCCAGCAGCCAAGATGATAGCGGGAAGTACGAGCAGTACTTC
cdr3_aa: CASSQDDSGKYEQYF

j_call: TRBJ2-1
v_call: TRBV12-3/TRBV12-4
clone_size: .
d_call: .
cdr3_nt: TGTGCCAGCGTGCAGGGCTACAATGAGCAGTTCTTC
cdr3_aa: CASVQGYNEQFF

j_call: TRBJ2-5
v_call: TRBV10-2
clone_size: .
d_call: TRBD2
cdr3_nt: TGCGCCAGCAGCAGGACTAGAAAAGAGACCCAGTACTTC
cdr3_aa: CASSRTRKETQYF

j_call: TRBJ1-1
v_call: TRBV7-8
clone_size: .
d_call: .
cdr3_nt: TGTGCCAGCTCTAGGGGGATCGACCCTCATCCTATGAACACTGAAGCTTTCTTT
cdr3_aa: CASSRGIDPHPMNTEAFF

j_call: TRBJ2-3
v_call: TRBV14
clone_size: few
d_call: TRBD2
cdr3_nt: TGTGCCAGCAGCTTAGCGGGAGTTTATACGCAGTATTTT
cdr3_aa: CASSLAGVYTQYF

j_call: TRBJ1-4
v_call: TRBV6-5
clone_size: .
d_call: .
cdr3_nt: TGTGCCAGCAGTCAAAGAGGGCCACTGTTTTTT
cdr3_aa: CASSQRGPLFF

j_call: TRBJ2-7
v_call: TRBV19
clone_size: .
d_call: TRBD1
cdr3_nt: TGTGCCAGTAGTTTCGGACAGGGCCTATCCTACGAGCAGTACTTC
cdr3_aa: CASSFGQGLSYEQYF

j_call: TRBJ2-1
v_call: TRBV4-1
clone_size: .
d_call: .
cdr3_nt: TGCGCCAGCAGCCAGTCCGTTAGCTCCTACAATGAGCAGTTCTTC
cdr3_aa: CASSQSVSSYNEQFF

j_call: TRBJ1-3
v_call: TRBV7-8
clone_size: .
d_call: .
cdr3_nt: TGTGCCAGCAGCTTACACAGGGCTCTCTCTGGAAACACCATATATTTT
cdr3_aa: CASSLHRALSGNTIYF

j_call: TRBJ1-3
v_call: TRBV4-2
clone_size: .
d_call: TRBD1
cdr3_nt: TGTGCCAGCAGCCTAGGTGGCAGGGGGAAATCTGGAAACACCATATATTTT
cdr3_aa: CASSLGGRGKSGNTIYF

j_call: TRBJ2-3
v_call: TRBV10-2
clone_size: .
d_call: TRBD2
cdr3_nt: TGCGCCAGCAGGTTTTCTAGCGGGAGTAGCACAGATACGCAGTATTTT
cdr3_aa: CASRFSSGSSTDTQYF

j_call: TRBJ2-4
v_call: TRBV9
clone_size: .
d_call: .
cdr3_nt: TGTGCCAGCAGCCCGTTCCCTTCCAAAAACATTCAGTACTTC
cdr3_aa: CASSPFPSKNIQYF